The 17 T cell receptor beta chains in this list originate from one sample, sequenced in a study of blood T cells in healthy people across ages (dated by TCRdb to between 2014 and 2017). Libraries were built with 5' RACE. The sequencing machine was an Illumina HiSeq 2500. A second PCR of roughly 7 to 11 cycles was performed with a sample-barcoded 5' primer and a J-beta primer mix. TCRdb reanalyzed the raw reads on its own, using fastp at Q25 for trimming and MiXCR for clone calling, and kept in-frame beta chains. Entries that share a CDR3 protein sequence are merged under the most common genes and DNA. This sample is represented by fewer than 800,000 distinct CDR3 sequences; about 25% of them were singletons. The ten top clones hold around 9.2% of the sample. The data were also submitted as part of a second study, on T cells of mothers and their children.

The sequencing input was blood. All receptors come from a boy younger than 18 in good health.

This clonotype was detected a few times. The rearrangement uses TRBV20-1 and TRBJ2-7, with D perhaps matching TRBD2 (5 bases). Germline V gene sequence: CDR1 DFQATT, CDR2 SNEGSKA (reference sequence). This CDR3 has 14 amino acids. The V end lost 4 bases, the J end lost 3 bases, and 16 bases lay between the germline ends. The CDR3 nucleotides read TGCAGTGCTAAACACACACTAGGAAACTACGAGCAGTACTTC. Amino acid sequence: CSAKHTLGNYEQYF.

In its sample, this clonotype was seen a few times. The chain employs TRBV4-1 and TRBJ2-3, with 13 bases that match TRBD2. Per the germline V gene, CDR1 is MGHRA and CDR2 is YSYEKL. This CDR3 has 17 amino acids. The V gene end was trimmed by 5 bases and the J gene end by 2 bases; junction bases not matched to a gene: 7. CDR3 residues: CASSSPTSGRATDTQYF. The DNA of the CDR3 is TGCGCCAGCAGCAGCCCAACTAGCGGGAGGGCCACAGATACGCAGTATTTT.

This clonotype has more than one count but fewer than ten. The chain employs TRBV7-8 and TRBJ2-7; D gene unclear. CDR3 size: 17 residues. Germline CDR1 reads SGHVS; CDR2 reads FQNEAQ. Trimming shortened V by 2 bases and J by 0 bases, and 17 bases separated the two germline ends. The CDR3 here is CASSLPSSIYFSYEQYF. CDR3 DNA: TGTGCCAGCAGCTTACCTAGTAGCATATATTTCTCCTACGAGCAGTACTTC.

J is TRBJ2-5 and V is TRBV7-2; D gene uncertain. The germline V gene encodes CDR1 SGHTA and CDR2 FQGNSA. The CDR3 totals 14 residues. V was trimmed by 3 bases and J by 1 base, leaving 9 bases between them. Here the CDR3 reads CASSFSTVQETQYF. The CDR3 DNA reads as TGTGCCAGCAGCTTCTCGACGGTCCAAGAGACCCAGTACTTC.

This clonotype was detected only a few times. The V and J genes are TRBV7-6 and TRBJ1-6; no definite D call. This CDR3 spans 14 amino acids. Deletions cut 5 bases from V and 9 bases from J, with 14 bases between. The germline V gene has CDR1 SGHVS and CDR2 FNYEAQ. The CDR3 DNA is TGTGCCAGCAGCCTTGCCGGGGAGGGTTCACCCCTCCACTTT. Protein sequence: CASSLAGEGSPLHF.

The chain employs TRBV20-1 and TRBJ2-7; a weak D match, TRBD1 (5 bases). Trimming took 0 bases from V and 2 from J, leaving 11 bases between them. CDR3 size: 14 residues. CDR1 and CDR2 from the germline V gene are DFQATT and SNEGSKA (reference sequence). The chain's CDR3 is CSARERGIPYEQYF. The CDR3 DNA reads as TGCAGTGCTAGAGAAAGGGGAATCCCCTACGAGCAGTACTTC.

This clonotype was observed a single time. The chain uses TRBV9 and TRBJ1-2; D unresolved. The V gene's germline CDR1 is SGDLS and CDR2 YYNGEE. The CDR3 length is 15 residues. V lost 0 bases, J lost 6 bases, and 15 bases lay in between. The CDR3 DNA sequence: TGTGCCAGCAGCGTAGAAATTAGACTTATCGATGGCTACACCTTC. It codes for CASSVEIRLIDGYTF. Full variable domain (missing parts from reference TRBV9 and TRBJ1-2): DSGVTQTPKHLITATGQRVTLRCSPRSGDLSVYWYQQSLDQGLQFLIQYYNGEERAKGNILERFSAQQFPDLHSELNLSSLELGDSALYFCASSVEIRLIDGYTFGSGTRLTVV.

The rearrangement joins TRBV4-3 to TRBJ1-1; D possibly corresponds to TRBD1 (6 bases). Between the trimmed V and J ends, which lost 2 bases and 0 bases, there was a span of 10 bases. The CDR3 consists of 15 residues. The germline V gene encodes CDR1 LGHNA and CDR2 YSLEER. The CDR3 bases are TGCGCCAGCAGCCAAAGGGCAGGGGTGAACACTGAAGCTTTCTTT. Protein product: CASSQRAGVNTEAFF.

This sequence joins TRBV27 and TRBJ2-5, with D tentatively TRBD1 or TRBD2 (5 bases each). This CDR3 is built from 14 residues. The V gene's germline CDR1 is MNHEY and CDR2 SMNVEV (reference sequence). V lost 4 bases and J lost 0, with 9 bases in between. The CDR3 DNA is TGTGCCAGCAGTTATGGGACGGACCAAGAGACCCAGTACTTC. This translates into CASSYGTDQETQYF.

This clonotype was detected a few times. The rearrangement joins TRBV20-1 to TRBJ2-2, with 9 bases that match TRBD2. CDR1 and CDR2 from the germline V gene are DFQATT and SNEGSKA (reference sequence). The CDR3 has 16 amino acids. The J segment lost 5 bases and the V segment lost 0 bases, leaving 7 bases of the junction unmatched. The CDR3 here is CSARDGREGFTGELFF. The CDR3 nucleotides are TGCAGTGCTAGAGATGGGCGGGAGGGCTTTACCGGGGAGCTGTTTTTT.

The CDR3 spells CSARIGGQPQHF. DNA of the CDR3: TGCAGTGCTAGAATTGGGGGGCAGCCCCAGCATTTT. V gene TRBV20-1 combines with J gene TRBJ1-5, with a weak D call TRBD1 (5 bases). The V end lost 2 bases, the J end lost 7 bases, and 9 bases lay between the germline ends. The germline V gene encodes CDR1 DFQATT and CDR2 SNEGSKA (reference sequence). The CDR3 runs 12 residues.

This clonotype was counted a single time. The CDR3 is CASSYRQGAYNEQFF. CDR3 in DNA: TGTGCCAGCAGCTACAGACAGGGGGCTTACAATGAGCAGTTCTTC. The V gene is TRBV7-8, the J gene TRBJ2-1, with 10 bases that match TRBD1. Germline V gene data show CDR1 as SGHVS and CDR2 as FQNEAQ. The CDR3 has 15 residues. The junction had 4 bases not matched to a gene; V was cut back by 4 bases and J by 4 bases.

The chain carries TRBV5-1 and TRBJ2-1; D is undetermined. The V gene lost 4 bases and the J gene lost 4 bases, with 15 bases spanning the gap. CDR3 length: 15 residues. Germline V lookup: CDR1 SGHRS, CDR2 YFSETQ. CDR3 DNA: TGCGCCAGCAGCCTGATATCTGGAGAGTACAATGAGCAGTTCTTC. Its translation: CASSLISGEYNEQFF.

This clonotype has a handful of counts. The chain carries TRBV25-1 and TRBJ2-4, with D possibly TRBD2 on 6 matching bases. Trimming pared 4 bases from V and 6 bases from J, leaving 13 bases between. Germline loops: CDR1 MGHDK, CDR2 SYGVNS. The CDR3 is made up of 14 amino acids. CDR3 residues: CASSGGVGGNIQYF. Written as DNA, the CDR3 is TGTGCCAGCAGTGGGGGGGTCGGGGGAAACATTCAGTACTTC.

The chain employs TRBV6-5 and TRBJ2-7, with D perhaps TRBD1 (6 bases). From germline, CDR1 is MNHEY and CDR2 SVGAGI. The CDR3 is 15 residues long. The V end was cut by 5 bases, the J end by 2 bases, with 16 bases between. In DNA form, the CDR3 reads TGTGCCAGCAGTACCGGGACAACGAAAACCTACGAGCAGTACTTC. This sequence encodes CASSTGTTKTYEQYF.

This clonotype was counted a few times. The CDR3 is CASSSTGRGADTQYF. DNA of the CDR3: TGTGCCAGCAGCTCAACGGGCAGGGGTGCAGATACGCAGTATTTT. The chain recombines TRBV7-2 with TRBJ2-3; D is possibly TRBD1 (6 bases). The CDR3 covers 15 residues. The V end lost 4 bases, the J end lost 4 bases, and 15 bases lay between the germline ends. CDR1 and CDR2 from the germline V gene are SGHTA and FQGNSA. Full variable domain (remainder filled in from reference TRBV7-2 and TRBJ2-3): GAGVSQSPSNKVTEKGKDVELRCDPISGHTALYWYRQSLGQGLEFLIYFQGNSAPDKSGLPSDRFSAERTGGSVSTLTIQRTQQEDSAVYLCASSSTGRGADTQYFGPGTRLTVL.

The V gene is TRBV28, the J gene TRBJ2-7; 8 nucleotides agree with TRBD1. The CDR3 has 16 amino acids. Trimming cost V 7 bases and J 0 bases; bases outside gene matches: 11. Germline CDR1 is MDHEN and CDR2 is SYDVKM. The CDR3 bases are TGTGCCAGCATTGGCCACGGACAGGGAAGCTCCTACGAGCAGTACTTC. It encodes CASIGHGQGSSYEQYF. Based on the CDR3 plus reference TRBV28 and TRBJ2-7, the full variable domain is DVKVTQSSRYLVKRTGEKVFLECVQDMDHENMFWYRQDPGLGLRLIYFSYDVKMKEKGDIPEGYSVSREKKERFSLILESASTNQTSMYLCASIGHGQGSSYEQYFGPGTRLTVT.